Sequencing of this TCR beta chain was carried out in a study of Ad26.COV2.S vaccination and SARS-CoV-2 variants. Treatment: 15 to 20 received Ad26.COV2.S at low or high dose, single or two shots; a few received placebo; per-sample allocation not given. On day 63 after the first injection, vaccine and placebo recipients gave samples. The study used a vaccine consisting of an Ad26 vector that expressed Wuhan-strain SARS-CoV-2 spike. Germline V gene sequence: CDR1 MNHEY, CDR2 SMNVEV (reference sequence). V lost 5 bases and J 0 bases, leaving 8 bases between the germline ends. CDR3 length equals 14 residues. Libraries were prepared by immunoSEQ multiplex PCR; TCRdb keeps only in-frame clonotypes and omits some of them. The sample contains some 340,000 clones, 85% of which appear only once. Study-wide findings and caveats: Similar non-spike TCR breadth was seen in vaccine and placebo recipients. Vaccine recipients posted higher spike-specific TCR breadth than their placebo counterparts.

Points on this clone: Its specificity is unknown.

This receptor was identified in a person aged 18-65 years who received the Ad26.COV2.S COVID-19 vaccine or a placebo. The chain employs TRBV27 and TRBJ1-5; D call uncertain. Here the sequenced sample was peripheral blood, taken in a trial of Ad26.COV2.S vaccine versus placebo. The CDR3 reads CASSRRSSNQPQHF. DNA of the CDR3: TGTGCCAGCAGTCGACGGTCTAGCAATCAGCCCCAGCATTTT.